This TCR beta chain came from a study of T cells after yellow fever vaccination. Overall study: Where fractions had low cell numbers, libraries were prepared from them with the SMART-Seq v4 Ultra Low Input RNA kit. Study results and caveats: Faster peaking, at day 5 versus 15, marked a secondary response that was weaker. The appearance of a small share of clonotypes in both CD4 and CD8 compartments was observed.

Template-switching 5'RACE yielded the TCR cDNA; a universal primer site and UMIs were added in the process. TCRdb processed the 5' RACE reads anew with MiXCR; each CDR3 protein has one entry. Found here are some 390,000 distinct CDR3 sequences, approximately 18% of them singletons; the top ten hold roughly a sixth. V dropped 4 bases and J dropped 6 bases, with 13 bases sitting between them. Germline V CDR1 and CDR2: SGHAT, FQNNGV. The CDR3 extends over 13 amino acids. Concerning this clonotype itself: Its antigen is not identified.

J is TRBJ2-7 and V is TRBV11-2, with D unresolved. This clonotype was sampled from a man aged 18 to 30 who received the YFV17D yellow fever vaccine. The sample was PBMCs, taken before the yellow fever booster vaccination. The CDR3 sequence is CASSSRSGREQYV. DNA of the CDR3: TGTGCCAGCAGCTCCAGGAGTGGGCGCGAGCAGTACGTC.